This entry lists 10 T cell receptor beta chains sequenced from one sample in a study of T cell responses to AZD1222 COVID-19 vaccine. Profiled with immunoSEQ multiplex PCR; TCRdb holds only in-frame clones, not every one. The data hold roughly 150,000 clones, with roughly nine tenths observed a single time. Material: peripheral blood, obtained 28 days after the second AZD1222 dose. The receptors here all came from an adult who received the AZD1222 COVID-19 vaccine.

Ten or more counts support this clone. V usage is TRBV2 and J usage is TRBJ2-3; no definite D call. V lost 0 bases and J lost 1, with 5 bases in between. The CDR3 consists of 14 residues. The germline V gene has CDR1 SNHLY and CDR2 FYNNEI. This CDR3 is CASSEARGTDTQYF. The CDR3 DNA sequence: TGTGCCAGCAGTGAAGCGCGAGGCACAGATACGCAGTATTTT.

V and J are TRBV6-5 and TRBJ2-7; maybe TRBD1 (6 bases). The V gene's germline CDR1 is MNHEY and CDR2 SVGAGI. V was clipped by 6 bases and J by 3 bases, with 12 bases between them. This CDR3 contains 13 residues. The chain's CDR3 is CASSKTGNYEQYF. For the CDR3, the DNA is TGTGCCAGCAGCAAAACAGGGAACTACGAGCAGTACTTC.

This CDR3 is CASSPGVPGTEAFF. In DNA form, the CDR3 reads TGTGCCAGCAGCCCGGGGGTTCCGGGCACTGAAGCTTTCTTT. The chain is built from TRBV7-9 and TRBJ1-1; tentative D call: TRBD1 (5 bases). This CDR3 has 14 amino acids. The V gene's germline CDR1 is SEHNR and CDR2 FQNEAQ (reference sequence). V shed 5 bases and J shed 4 bases, with 14 bases lying between them.

The chain joins TRBV5-4 to TRBJ1-2; no firm D call. The length of the CDR3 is 14 residues. Trimming left V 4 bases short and J 1 base short, with 11 bases between. CDR1 and CDR2 (germline): SGHNT, YYREEE (reference sequence). The CDR3 region is CASSSVTVNYGYTF. The CDR3 nucleotides read TGTGCCAGCAGCAGTGTGACGGTTAACTATGGCTACACCTTC.

The chain couples TRBV4-1 to TRBJ2-1; D gene ambiguous. This CDR3 comprises 13 residues. Between the trimmed V and J ends, which lost 4 bases and 9 bases, there was a span of 13 bases. Germline lookup yields CDR1 MGHRA and CDR2 YSYEKL. The CDR3 loop is CASSPLSGGEQFF. CDR3 DNA: TGCGCCAGCAGCCCCCTATCTGGTGGTGAGCAGTTCTTC.

This rearrangement joins TRBV7-8 to TRBJ2-3, with D unclear. Germline assignment: CDR1 SGHVS and CDR2 FQNEAQ. This CDR3 has 14 residues. Between the trimmed V and J ends, which lost 10 bases and 2 bases, there was a span of 16 bases. The CDR3 sequence is CATSSGTATDTQYF. The CDR3 bases are TGTGCCACCTCCTCAGGCACAGCCACAGATACGCAGTATTTT.

The V and J genes are TRBV2 and TRBJ2-5, with 7 bases matching TRBD1. The CDR3 sequence is 15 residues long. The J segment lost 2 bases and the V segment lost 6 bases, leaving 9 bases of the junction unmatched. Germline values: CDR1 SNHLY, CDR2 FYNNEI. CDR3 coding DNA: TGTGCCAGCAGCAGCGCCGGGACAGCTCAAGAGACCCAGTACTTC. The encoded protein is CASSSAGTAQETQYF.

The V gene is TRBV18, the J gene TRBJ2-3; D is ambiguous. The CDR3 runs 14 residues. From germline, CDR1 is KGHSH and CDR2 LQKENI. V dropped 0 bases and J dropped 8 bases, with 12 bases sitting between them. In nucleotides, the CDR3 is TGTGCCAGCTCACCACCGGATCGTGGAATTACGCAGTATTTT. Translated: CASSPPDRGITQYF.

The chain employs TRBV4-2 and TRBJ2-7; 9 nucleotides agree with TRBD1. The CDR3 runs to 16 residues. Unmatched junction bases numbered 8, after V lost 0 bases and J lost 5 bases. Germline V gene data show CDR1 as LGHNA and CDR2 as YNFKEQ. Here the CDR3 reads CASSQEGQGGGDEQYF. Here the CDR3 DNA reads TGTGCCAGCAGCCAAGAGGGACAGGGTGGAGGGGACGAGCAGTACTTC.

The chain recombines TRBV19 with TRBJ1-2; 7 nucleotides align to TRBD1. The V and J ends lost 7 bases and 3 bases, in that order; junction bases with no gene match: 8. Germline CDR1 LNHDA, CDR2 SQIVND (reference sequence). This CDR3 is 14 amino acids long. The CDR3 spells CASTRDSVYYGYTF. The CDR3 DNA follows: TGTGCCAGTACCCGGGACAGCGTTTACTATGGCTACACCTTC.